Shown below are 6 T cell receptor beta chains from a single sample sequenced in a study of radiotherapy plus CTLA-4 blockade in lung cancer. Generated by immunoSEQ multiplex PCR, the TCRdb table keeps only in-frame clones and is missing some. The table shows some 110,000 clones, with roughly 80% occurring only once. The material sequenced was peripheral blood, taken from a patient treated with radiotherapy plus ipilimumab. The receptors stem from a human donor with non-small cell lung cancer who had a partial response to radiotherapy plus ipilimumab.

V gene TRBV6-5 combines with J gene TRBJ2-1; 7 nucleotides line up with TRBD2. The trim removed 4 bases at V and 6 bases at J, leaving 6 bases unmatched. CDR3 length equals 14 residues. Germline assignment: CDR1 MNHEY and CDR2 SVGAGI. The CDR3 sequence: CASSSSSGPNEQFF. CDR3 sequence (DNA): TGTGCCAGCAGTTCCTCTAGCGGCCCCAATGAGCAGTTCTTC.

Turning to this clone: The sample carries other DNA sequences with the same CDR3. The chain carries TRBV5-1 and TRBJ2-5; 7 nucleotides agree with TRBD2. The CDR3 has 15 residues. CDR1 and CDR2 (germline): SGHRS, YFSETQ. V dropped 2 bases and J dropped 4; count of bases not matched to a gene: 8. CDR3 bases: TGCGCCAGCAGCTTCGGCGGGAGTGGGGGAGAGACCCAGTACTTC. Protein sequence: CASSFGGSGGETQYF.

This rearrangement joins TRBV7-6 to TRBJ1-1, with D perhaps matching TRBD1 (5 bases). Trimming cost V 3 bases and J 1 base, with 6 bases left between them. CDR3 length: 13 amino acids. Germline V gives CDR1 SGHVS, CDR2 FNYEAQ. The CDR3 reads CASSLDTNTEAFF. CDR3 nucleotide sequence: TGTGCCAGCAGCTTGGACACGAACACTGAAGCTTTCTTT.

The V call is TRBV7-2, the J call TRBJ1-2; TRBD1 matches 7 bases. V shed 5 bases, J shed 3 bases, and the junction held 3 bases outside the gene matches. This CDR3 is built from 13 residues. Germline CDR1 SGHTA, CDR2 FQGNSA. CDR3 residues: CASSRTGDYGYTF. Here the CDR3 DNA reads TGTGCCAGCAGCCGTACAGGGGACTATGGCTACACCTTC.

This clone was found once. V usage is TRBV6-5 and J usage is TRBJ2-2; 7 nucleotides agree with TRBD2. Germline V CDR1 and CDR2: MNHEY, SVGAGI. V trimming: 8 bases; J trimming: 7 bases; junction bases outside the gene matches: 13. The CDR3 is 15 residues long. CDR3: CASLRASGDIGELFF. The CDR3 nucleotides read TGTGCCAGCTTAAGGGCTAGCGGAGATATCGGGGAGCTGTTTTTT.

The chain links TRBV5-4 to TRBJ2-5; 7 bases fit TRBD2. The CDR3 consists of 16 residues. V lost 0 bases and J lost 1; bases outside the gene matches: 6. Germline CDR1 SGHNT, CDR2 YYREEE (reference sequence). CDR3 region: CASSLGLAPTQETQYF. CDR3 bases: TGTGCCAGCAGCTTGGGACTAGCCCCGACCCAAGAGACCCAGTACTTC.